The entry below describes one T cell receptor beta chain. The sample is drawn from a study of technical replicates of blood from a few donors. This CDR3 has 14 residues. Germline CDR1 and CDR2: SGHVS and FQNEAQ. V lost 1 base and J lost 3; bases outside the gene matches: 2. Libraries were prepared by immunoSEQ multiplex PCR; TCRdb keeps only in-frame clonotypes and omits some of them. Of more than 90,000 clones in the sample, about 95% were seen once. The sample taken for sequencing was T cells isolated from PBMCs. The receptor was isolated from a human donor in good health. The chain combines TRBV7-8 with TRBJ1-1; 7 bases map to TRBD1. CDR3 in amino acids: CASSLEGADTEAFF. DNA of the CDR3: TGTGCCAGCAGCTTAGAGGGGGCAGACACTGAAGCTTTCTTT.